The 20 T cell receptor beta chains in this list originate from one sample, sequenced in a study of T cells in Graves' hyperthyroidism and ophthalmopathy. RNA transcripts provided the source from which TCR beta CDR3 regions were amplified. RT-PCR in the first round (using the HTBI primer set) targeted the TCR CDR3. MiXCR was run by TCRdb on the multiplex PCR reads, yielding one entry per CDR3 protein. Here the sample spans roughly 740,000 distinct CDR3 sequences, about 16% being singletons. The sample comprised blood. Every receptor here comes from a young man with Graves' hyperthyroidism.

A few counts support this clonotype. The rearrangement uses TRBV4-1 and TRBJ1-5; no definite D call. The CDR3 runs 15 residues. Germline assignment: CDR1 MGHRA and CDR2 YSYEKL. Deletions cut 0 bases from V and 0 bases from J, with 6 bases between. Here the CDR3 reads CASSQDGHSNQPQHF. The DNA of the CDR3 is TGCGCCAGCAGCCAAGACGGGCATAGCAATCAGCCCCAGCATTTT.

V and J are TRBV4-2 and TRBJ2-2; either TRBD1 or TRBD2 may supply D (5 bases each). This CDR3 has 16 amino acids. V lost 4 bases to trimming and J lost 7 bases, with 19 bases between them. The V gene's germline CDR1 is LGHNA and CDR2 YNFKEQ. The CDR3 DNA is TGTGCCAGCAGCCTCCCACTCCGGGGCCCCAGCGGGGAGCTGTTTTTT. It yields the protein CASSLPLRGPSGELFF.

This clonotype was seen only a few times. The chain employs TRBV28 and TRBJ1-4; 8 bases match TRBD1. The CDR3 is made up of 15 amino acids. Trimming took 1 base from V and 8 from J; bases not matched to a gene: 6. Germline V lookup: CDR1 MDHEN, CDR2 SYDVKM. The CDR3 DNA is TGTGCCAGCAGTTTATTGTCAGGGGGCAACGAAAAACTGTTTTTT. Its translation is CASSLLSGGNEKLFF.

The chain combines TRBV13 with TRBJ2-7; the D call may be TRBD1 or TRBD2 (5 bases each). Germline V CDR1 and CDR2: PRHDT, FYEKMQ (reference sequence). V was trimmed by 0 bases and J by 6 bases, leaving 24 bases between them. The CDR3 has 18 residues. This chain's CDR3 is CASSLGRGTGPGMGEQYF. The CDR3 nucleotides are TGTGCCAGCAGCTTAGGTAGGGGAACCGGGCCCGGGATGGGCGAGCAGTACTTC.

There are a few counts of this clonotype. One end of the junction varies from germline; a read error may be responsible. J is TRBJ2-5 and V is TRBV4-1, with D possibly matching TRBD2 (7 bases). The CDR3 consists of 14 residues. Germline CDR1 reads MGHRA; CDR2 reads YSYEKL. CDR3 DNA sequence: TGTGCCAGCAGCCCCGGGGGGCCCCAAGAGACCCAGTACTTC. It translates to CASSPGGPQETQYF.

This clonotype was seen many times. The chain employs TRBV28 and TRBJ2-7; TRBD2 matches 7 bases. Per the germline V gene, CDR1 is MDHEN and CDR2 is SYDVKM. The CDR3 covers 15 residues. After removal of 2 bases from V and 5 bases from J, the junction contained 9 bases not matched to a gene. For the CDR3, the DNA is TGTGCCAGCAGTTTAGCGGGAGAGGGAGGAAACGAGCAGTACTTC. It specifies CASSLAGEGGNEQYF.

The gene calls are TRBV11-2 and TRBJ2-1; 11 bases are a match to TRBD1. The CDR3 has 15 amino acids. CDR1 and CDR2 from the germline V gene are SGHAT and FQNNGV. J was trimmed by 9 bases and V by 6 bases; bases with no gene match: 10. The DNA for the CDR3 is TGTGCCAGCAGAGTGGACAGGGGGCTTAGGGGTGAGCAGTTCTTC. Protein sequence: CASRVDRGLRGEQFF.

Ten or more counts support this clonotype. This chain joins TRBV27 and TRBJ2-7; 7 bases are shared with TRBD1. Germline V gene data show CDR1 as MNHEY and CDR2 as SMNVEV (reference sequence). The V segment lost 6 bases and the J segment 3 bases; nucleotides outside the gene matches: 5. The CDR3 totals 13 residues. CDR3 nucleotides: TGTGCCAGCAGCATGGACAGGTTCTACGAGCAGTACTTC. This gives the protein CASSMDRFYEQYF.

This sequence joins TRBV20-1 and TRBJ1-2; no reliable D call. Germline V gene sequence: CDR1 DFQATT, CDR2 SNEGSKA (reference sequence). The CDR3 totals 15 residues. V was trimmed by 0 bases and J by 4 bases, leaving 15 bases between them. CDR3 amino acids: CSARDLPGEGYGYTF. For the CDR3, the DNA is TGCAGTGCTAGAGACCTCCCGGGAGAGGGCTATGGCTACACCTTC.

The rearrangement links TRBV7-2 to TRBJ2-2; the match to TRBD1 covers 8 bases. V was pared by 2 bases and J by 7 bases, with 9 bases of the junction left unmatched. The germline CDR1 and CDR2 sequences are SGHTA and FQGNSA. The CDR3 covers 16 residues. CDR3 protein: CASSLSGTGVDGELFF. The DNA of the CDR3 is TGTGCCAGCAGCTTATCCGGGACAGGAGTGGACGGGGAGCTGTTTTTT.

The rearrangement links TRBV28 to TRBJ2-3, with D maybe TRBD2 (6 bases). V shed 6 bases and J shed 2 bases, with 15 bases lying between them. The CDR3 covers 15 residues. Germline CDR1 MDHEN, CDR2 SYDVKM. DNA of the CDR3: TGTGCCAGCAGCGCGCGGTGGAGGGCCACAGATACGCAGTATTTT. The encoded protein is CASSARWRATDTQYF.

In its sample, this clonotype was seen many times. CDR3 residues: CASSGRDRGEQYF. DNA of the CDR3: TGTGCCAGCAGTGGCAGGGACAGGGGGGAGCAGTACTTC. The chain recombines TRBV2 with TRBJ2-7, with 11 bases that match TRBD1. CDR3 length: 13 residues. Looked up from germline, CDR1 is SNHLY and CDR2 is FYNNEI. J was trimmed by 7 bases and V by 4 bases; bases with no gene match: 3.

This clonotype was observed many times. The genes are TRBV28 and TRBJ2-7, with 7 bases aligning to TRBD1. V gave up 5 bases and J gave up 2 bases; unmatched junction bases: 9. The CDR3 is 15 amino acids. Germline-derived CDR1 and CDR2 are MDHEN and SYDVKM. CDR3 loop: CASSGYNTGAYEQYF. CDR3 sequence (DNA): TGTGCCAGCAGTGGCTATAACACAGGGGCCTACGAGCAGTACTTC. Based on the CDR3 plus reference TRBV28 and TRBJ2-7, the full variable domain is DVKVTQSSRYLVKRTGEKVFLECVQDMDHENMFWYRQDPGLGLRLIYFSYDVKMKEKGDIPEGYSVSREKKERFSLILESASTNQTSMYLCASSGYNTGAYEQYFGPGTRLTVT.

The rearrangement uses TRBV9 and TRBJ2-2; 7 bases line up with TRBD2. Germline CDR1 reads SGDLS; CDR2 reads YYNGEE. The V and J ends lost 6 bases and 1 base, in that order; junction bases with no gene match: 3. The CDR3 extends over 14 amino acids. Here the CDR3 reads CASTAGVNTGELFF. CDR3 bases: TGTGCCAGCACGGCGGGGGTGAACACCGGGGAGCTGTTTTTT.

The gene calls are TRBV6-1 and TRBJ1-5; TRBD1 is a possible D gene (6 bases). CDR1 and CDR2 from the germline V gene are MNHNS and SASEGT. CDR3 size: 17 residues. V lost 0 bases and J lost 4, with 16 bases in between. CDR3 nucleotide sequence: TGTGCCAGCAGTGAAGCATCGGCAGGGGAAGGAAATCAGCCCCAGCATTTT. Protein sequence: CASSEASAGEGNQPQHF.

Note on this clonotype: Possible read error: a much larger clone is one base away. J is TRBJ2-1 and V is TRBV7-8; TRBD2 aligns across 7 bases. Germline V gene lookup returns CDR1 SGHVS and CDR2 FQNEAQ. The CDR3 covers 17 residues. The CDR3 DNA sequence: TGTGCCGGCAGCTTAGTATCGCGGGGGAGCTCCTACAATGAGCAGTTCTTC. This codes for CAGSLVSRGSSYNEQFF.

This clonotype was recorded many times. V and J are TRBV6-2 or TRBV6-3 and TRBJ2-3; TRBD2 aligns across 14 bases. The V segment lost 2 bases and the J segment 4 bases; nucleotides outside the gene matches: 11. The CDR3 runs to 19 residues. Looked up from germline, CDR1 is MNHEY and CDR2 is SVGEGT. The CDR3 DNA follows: TGTGCCAGCAGTTACGGACCGGGACTAGCGGGAGATAGCGCAGATACGCAGTATTTT. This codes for CASSYGPGLAGDSADTQYF.

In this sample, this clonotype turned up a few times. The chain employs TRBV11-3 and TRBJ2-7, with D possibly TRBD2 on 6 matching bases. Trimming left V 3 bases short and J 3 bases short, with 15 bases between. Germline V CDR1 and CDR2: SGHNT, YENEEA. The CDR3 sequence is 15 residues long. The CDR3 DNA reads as TGTGCCAGCAGCTTGGTCGGGCGGGGAGACTACGAGCAGTACTTC. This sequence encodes CASSLVGRGDYEQYF.

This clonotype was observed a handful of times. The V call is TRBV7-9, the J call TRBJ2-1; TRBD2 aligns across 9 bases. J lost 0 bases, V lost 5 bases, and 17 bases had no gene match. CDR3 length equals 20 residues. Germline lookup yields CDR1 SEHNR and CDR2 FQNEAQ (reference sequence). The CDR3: CASSLGDLAGPLSSYNEQFF. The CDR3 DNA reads TGTGCCAGCAGCCTCGGGGATCTAGCGGGACCCCTGAGCTCCTACAATGAGCAGTTCTTC.

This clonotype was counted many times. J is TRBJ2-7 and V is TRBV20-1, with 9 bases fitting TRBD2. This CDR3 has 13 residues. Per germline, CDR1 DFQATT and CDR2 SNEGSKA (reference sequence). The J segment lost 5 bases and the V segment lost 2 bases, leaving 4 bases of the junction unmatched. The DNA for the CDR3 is TGCAGTGCTAGACTAGCGGGATTGGACGAGCAGTACTTC. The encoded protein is CSARLAGLDEQYF.